This T cell receptor delta chain derives from a study of gamma-delta T cells after stem cell transplantation. By share, this clone ranks as medium-sized (0.01 to 0.1%). Other DNA variants within this sample encode the same CDR3. TCRdb applied CATT to the RT-PCR reads for clone calling. The data show around 2,200 delta-chain clones, about 5.6% seen once. This TCR derives from a human donor. It is not recorded whose cells these are; they may come from a transplant donor. Sequencing input: gamma-delta T cells.

The CDR3 region is CACDTLAPTDKLIF. The CDR3 nucleotides read TGTGCCTGTGACACCCTGGCACCCACCGATAAACTCATCTTT. The V gene is TRDV2, the J gene TRDJ1; D call uncertain. The CDR3 runs to 14 residues. V lost 0 bases to trimming and J lost 1 base, with 8 bases between them. Germline CDR1 and CDR2: GEAIGNYY and EKD.